Listed here are 3 T cell receptor beta chains from one sample, sequenced in a study of blood T cell repertoires in COVID-19. The repertoire was sequenced with immunoSEQ multiplex PCR; TCRdb's copy has only in-frame clones and lacks some. The profile shows approximately 61,000 clones, approximately 86% of them singletons. The sequenced sample was peripheral blood. The receptors were gathered from a human donor in a cohort sampled during active COVID-19.

Written as DNA, the CDR3 is TGTGCCAGCAGTTTAGGGCAGGGCACTCAGCCCCAGCATTTT. It yields the protein CASSLGQGTQPQHF. The J gene is TRBJ1-5, the V gene TRBV28, with D perhaps matching TRBD1 (5 bases). This CDR3 has 14 residues. Germline loops: CDR1 MDHEN, CDR2 SYDVKM. V was clipped by 2 bases and J by 6 bases, with 11 bases between them.

The V call is TRBV11-2, the J call TRBJ1-1; weak D call: TRBD1 (6 bases). This CDR3 region has 15 residues. Trimming stripped 0 bases from V and 10 bases from J, with 18 bases between. From germline, CDR1 is SGHAT and CDR2 FQNNGV. The CDR3 DNA reads as TGTGCCAGCAGCTTAGATCAGGCAGGGACAAGGGGAGCTTTCTTT. It specifies CASSLDQAGTRGAFF.

The gene calls are TRBV30 and TRBJ2-7; tentative D call: TRBD1 (6 bases). This CDR3 region has 14 residues. CDR1 GTSNPN and CDR2 SVGIG come from the germline V gene (reference sequence). The V end was cut by 4 bases, the J end by 7 bases, with 20 bases between. The CDR3 loop reads CAWTFGTAQGEQYF. CDR3 nucleotide sequence: TGTGCCTGGACTTTCGGGACCGCCCAGGGGGAGCAGTACTTC.